These 32 T cell receptor beta chains share one sample of origin, sequenced in a study of cytomegalovirus exposure and HLA in healthy donors. The PCR was carried out with 60 Vbeta primers and 13 Jbeta primers. Clones were sequenced by immunoSEQ multiplex PCR, and TCRdb holds only the in-frame ones, with some missing. This repertoire shows 110,000 or so clones, approximately 14% found once; its top ten account for roughly 0.89%. Sequencing used PBMCs. The receptors stem from a female donor in good health and CMV-seronegative.

This clone was observed a handful of times. This chain uses TRBV30 with TRBJ2-3; D is unclear. Germline CDR1 and CDR2: GTSNPN and SVGIG (reference sequence). The CDR3 totals 11 residues. Trimming cost V 1 base and J 4 bases, with 3 bases left between them. The CDR3 DNA reads as TGTGCCTGGAGTGCTCCAGATACGCAGTATTTT. Amino acids: CAWSAPDTQYF.

V gene TRBV19 combines with J gene TRBJ1-2; D gene ambiguous. Per the germline V gene, CDR1 is LNHDA and CDR2 is SQIVND (reference sequence). V shed 7 bases and J shed 4 bases, with 10 bases lying between them. The CDR3 consists of 12 residues. CDR3 nucleotide sequence: TGTGCCAGTACCCGCGGGCTCTATGGCTACACCTTC. The encoded protein is CASTRGLYGYTF. The full variable domain, with the rest looked up from reference TRBV19 and TRBJ1-2, is DGGITQSPKYLFRKEGQNVTLSCEQNLNHDAMYWYRQDPGQGLRLIYYSQIVNDFQKGDIAEGYSVSREKKESFPLTVTSAQKNPTAFYLCASTRGLYGYTFGSGTRLTVV.

This clone was found a few times. V is TRBV19 and J is TRBJ2-2; D is perhaps TRBD1 (6 bases). Trimming cost V 8 bases and J 4 bases, with 14 bases left between them. Germline CDR1 and CDR2: LNHDA and SQIVND (reference sequence). The CDR3 consists of 14 residues. In DNA, the CDR3 is TGTGCCAGTTTAGACAGGACCTCCACCGGGGAGCTGTTTTTT. It is translated as CASLDRTSTGELFF. The full variable domain, completed using reference TRBV19 and TRBJ2-2, is DGGITQSPKYLFRKEGQNVTLSCEQNLNHDAMYWYRQDPGQGLRLIYYSQIVNDFQKGDIAEGYSVSREKKESFPLTVTSAQKNPTAFYLCASLDRTSTGELFFGEGSRLTVL.

V gene TRBV4-3 combines with J gene TRBJ1-4; 8 bases align to TRBD1. Per the germline V gene, CDR1 is LGHNA and CDR2 is YSLEER. The CDR3 is 16 amino acids. V lost 4 bases to trimming and J lost 2 bases; unmatched junction nucleotides: 6. CDR3 sequence (DNA): TGCGCCAGCAGCCCGCAGGACAGGGCGACTAATGAAAAACTGTTTTTT. Its protein is CASSPQDRATNEKLFF.

This chain links TRBV25-1 with TRBJ2-5; 8 nucleotides agree with TRBD1. This CDR3 has 14 residues. Looked up from germline, CDR1 is MGHDK and CDR2 is SYGVNS. With 6 bases clipped from V and 4 bases from J, the junction kept 7 bases outside the gene matches. The CDR3 bases are TGTGCCAGCAGCATACAGGGGGGCGCAGAGACCCAGTACTTC. This codes for CASSIQGGAETQYF.

V and J are TRBV5-6 and TRBJ2-5, with 13 bases matching TRBD2. The CDR3 consists of 16 residues. The J segment lost 2 bases and the V segment lost 0 bases, leaving 1 base of the junction unmatched. Germline-derived CDR1 and CDR2 are SGHDT and YYEEEE. CDR3 in DNA: TGTGCCAGCAGCTTGGTGGGACTAGCGGGACAAGAGACCCAGTACTTC. It encodes CASSLVGLAGQETQYF.

This clone appeared a few times. The V gene is TRBV5-6, the J gene TRBJ2-7; 14 positions agree with TRBD2. This CDR3 comprises 16 residues. Germline V lookup: CDR1 SGHDT, CDR2 YYEEEE. Trimming took 1 base from V and 2 from J; bases not matched to a gene: 2. This CDR3 is CASSLKGLAGAYEQYF. CDR3 bases: TGTGCCAGCAGCTTGAAGGGACTAGCGGGAGCCTACGAGCAGTACTTC.

V usage is TRBV19 and J usage is TRBJ1-1, with D possibly matching TRBD1 (6 bases). The ends were cut back, 6 bases at V and 3 bases at J, with 17 bases in the middle. The length of the CDR3 is 15 residues. Germline V gene data show CDR1 as LNHDA and CDR2 as SQIVND (reference sequence). The CDR3 here is CASRGTGGGHTEAFF. The CDR3 DNA is TGTGCCAGTAGAGGGACGGGCGGGGGGCACACTGAAGCTTTCTTT.

This chain uses TRBV5-1 with TRBJ2-3; D not certain. Trimming pared 0 bases from V and 2 bases from J, leaving 10 bases between. This CDR3 has 15 amino acids. CDR1 and CDR2 from the germline V gene are SGHRS and YFSETQ. This CDR3 reads CASSLVAQNTDTQYF. As DNA, the CDR3 is TGCGCCAGCAGCTTGGTAGCTCAAAACACAGATACGCAGTATTTT.

The CDR3 DNA is TGTGCCAGCAGTTTTGTGCGGGGGGCCCTGAACACTGAAGCTTTCTTT. This codes for CASSFVRGALNTEAFF. The chain uses TRBV28 and TRBJ1-1, with D possibly matching TRBD1 (6 bases). The germline V gene has CDR1 MDHEN and CDR2 SYDVKM. V shed 3 bases and J shed 0 bases, with 14 bases lying between them. The CDR3 loop spans 16 amino acids. Complete variable domain (other parts from reference TRBV28 and TRBJ1-1): DVKVTQSSRYLVKRTGEKVFLECVQDMDHENMFWYRQDPGLGLRLIYFSYDVKMKEKGDIPEGYSVSREKKERFSLILESASTNQTSMYLCASSFVRGALNTEAFFGQGTRLTVV.

J is TRBJ1-2 and V is TRBV9, with TRBD1 matching 7 bases. The V gene's germline CDR1 is SGDLS and CDR2 YYNGEE. The length of the CDR3 is 15 residues. The V gene end was trimmed by 4 bases and the J gene end by 2 bases; junction bases not matched to a gene: 8. The CDR3 sequence is CASSPQRGLNYGYTF. CDR3 DNA: TGTGCCAGCAGCCCACAAAGGGGGCTGAACTATGGCTACACCTTC.

This clone has a handful of counts. The chain carries TRBV5-1 and TRBJ2-5, with 8 bases matching TRBD2. Trimming removed 0 bases from V and 1 base from J; junction bases left unmatched: 5. CDR1 and CDR2 (germline): SGHRS, YFSETQ. CDR3 length equals 16 residues. Here the CDR3 DNA reads TGCGCCAGCAGCTTGGAGGGTCGGGGGGGCCAAGAGACCCAGTACTTC. Its protein is CASSLEGRGGQETQYF.

The chain has TRBV6-6 and TRBJ1-2; the D gene is possibly TRBD1 (6 bases). CDR1 is MNHNY and CDR2 is SVGAGI in the germline V gene (reference sequence). V dropped 7 bases and J dropped 5 bases, with 17 bases sitting between them. The CDR3 runs to 14 residues. The CDR3: CASTQRMGAYGYTF. In DNA, the CDR3 is TGTGCCAGCACCCAAAGAATGGGGGCGTATGGCTACACCTTC.

This clone was observed a few times. This chain joins TRBV7-9 and TRBJ1-1, with TRBD1 identical over 8 bases. The CDR3 has 12 amino acids. Germline-derived CDR1 and CDR2 are SEHNR and FQNEAQ (reference sequence). After removal of 5 bases from V and 7 bases from J, the junction contained 3 bases not matched to a gene. DNA for the CDR3: TGTGCCAGCAGCCCGGACAGGGATGAAGCTTTCTTT. Protein product: CASSPDRDEAFF.

This clone was counted a few times. V gene TRBV5-1 combines with J gene TRBJ1-2; possible D gene TRBD1, 6 bases. CDR3 length: 13 amino acids. Germline CDR1 reads SGHRS; CDR2 reads YFSETQ. V was cut by 0 bases and J by 7 bases, with 10 bases left in between. In DNA, the CDR3 is TGCGCCAGCAGCTTGGTTTTGGGGGCTGGCTACACCTTC. The encoded protein is CASSLVLGAGYTF.

The chain combines TRBV7-3 with TRBJ2-1, with 7 positions matching TRBD2. V lost 5 bases and J lost 3; bases outside the gene matches: 10. From germline, CDR1 is SGHTA and CDR2 FQGTGA. The CDR3 sequence is 16 residues long. The CDR3 DNA sequence: TGTGCCAGCAGCCCCACCGCCAGCGGGATCTACAATGAGCAGTTCTTC. As protein: CASSPTASGIYNEQFF.

The chain links TRBV19 to TRBJ2-3, with a possible D match to TRBD2 (6 bases). The V and J ends lost 6 bases and 5 bases respectively, with 9 bases between them. Germline V gene data show CDR1 as LNHDA and CDR2 as SQIVND (reference sequence). This CDR3 has 12 amino acids. The CDR3 DNA reads TGTGCCAGTAGGGCCGGGGGAGATACGCAGTATTTT. Protein sequence: CASRAGGDTQYF.

This clone was detected only a few times. The chain has TRBV30 and TRBJ1-4; D not certain. The CDR3 covers 14 residues. Germline V gene sequence: CDR1 GTSNPN, CDR2 SVGIG (reference sequence). The ends were cut back, 1 base at V and 8 bases at J, with 14 bases in the middle. The CDR3 reads CAWSDGFGEEKLFF. DNA for the CDR3: TGTGCCTGGAGTGACGGGTTCGGAGAGGAAAAACTGTTTTTT. Drawing the rest from reference TRBV30 and TRBJ1-4, the complete variable domain is SQTIHQWPATLVQPVGSPLSLECTVEGTSNPNLYWYRQAAGRGLQLLFYSVGIGQISSEVPQNLSASRPQDRQFILSSKKLLLSDSGFYLCAWSDGFGEEKLFFGSGTQLSVL.

This clone was counted only a few times. The chain joins TRBV19 to TRBJ2-3; D not certain. This CDR3 comprises 12 residues. Per the germline V gene, CDR1 is LNHDA and CDR2 is SQIVND (reference sequence). Trimming took off 3 bases at V and 4 bases at J, with 5 bases between the two ends. The CDR3 DNA is TGTGCCAGTAGTATGTCGGCAGATACGCAGTATTTT. Translation gives CASSMSADTQYF. Supplemented by reference TRBV19 and TRBJ2-3, the full variable domain reads DGGITQSPKYLFRKEGQNVTLSCEQNLNHDAMYWYRQDPGQGLRLIYYSQIVNDFQKGDIAEGYSVSREKKESFPLTVTSAQKNPTAFYLCASSMSADTQYFGPGTRLTVL.

This clone was detected a few times. The chain combines TRBV25-1 with TRBJ1-1; unclear D gene. This CDR3 has 13 amino acids. Germline-derived CDR1 and CDR2 are MGHDK and SYGVNS. Trimming pared 2 bases from V and 6 bases from J, leaving 10 bases between. CDR3 sequence: CASSEGLTPEAFF. DNA for the CDR3: TGTGCCAGCAGTGAAGGTCTAACGCCTGAAGCTTTCTTT.

This rearrangement joins TRBV9 to TRBJ2-7; TRBD1 aligns across 10 bases. The junction had 3 bases not matched to a gene; V was cut back by 4 bases and J by 2 bases. The CDR3 spans 14 residues. CDR1 is SGDLS and CDR2 is YYNGEE in the germline V gene. The CDR3 nucleotides are TGTGCCAGCAGCCCAGGACAGGGGGCCTACGAGCAGTACTTC. Translation: CASSPGQGAYEQYF.

CDR3 residues: CASSWGSGRAKSYNEQFF. The CDR3 DNA follows: TGTGCCAGCAGCTGGGGTAGCGGGAGGGCAAAGTCCTACAATGAGCAGTTCTTC. The chain uses TRBV11-1 and TRBJ2-1, with TRBD2 matching 11 bases. Germline trimming cut 4 bases from V and 1 base from J; bases unmatched to any gene: 9. The CDR3 covers 18 residues. Germline CDR1 and CDR2: SGHAT and FQDESV (reference sequence).

The table lists this clone with a few counts. The rearrangement links TRBV9 to TRBJ2-7; D perhaps matches TRBD1 (6 bases). The CDR3 consists of 13 residues. From germline, CDR1 is SGDLS and CDR2 YYNGEE. The V and J ends lost 3 bases and 0 bases respectively, with 7 bases between them. The CDR3 spells CASSGDNSYEQYF. Here the CDR3 DNA reads TGTGCCAGCAGCGGGGACAACTCCTACGAGCAGTACTTC.

This chain links TRBV9 with TRBJ2-1, with 7 bases that match TRBD2. The J segment lost 7 bases and the V segment lost 4 bases, leaving 8 bases of the junction unmatched. The CDR3 covers 14 residues. Germline values: CDR1 SGDLS, CDR2 YYNGEE. The CDR3 loop is CASSLRTSWNEQFF. In nucleotides, the CDR3 is TGTGCCAGCAGCTTGAGGACTAGTTGGAATGAGCAGTTCTTC.

As DNA, the CDR3 is TGTGCCAGTAGTACCCAAGGGGTAGCGGGGGGGCCAAATACGCAGTATTTT. This encodes CASSTQGVAGGPNTQYF. V and J are TRBV19 and TRBJ2-3; 11 nucleotides line up with TRBD2. With V trimmed by 4 bases and J by 7 bases, 13 bases remained unmatched. The CDR3 length is 17 residues. Germline assignment: CDR1 LNHDA and CDR2 SQIVND (reference sequence).

In this sample, this clone turned up a few times. The chain carries TRBV18 and TRBJ2-2; D remains unclear. The V end lost 3 bases, the J end lost 2 bases, and 7 bases lay between the germline ends. The CDR3 loop spans 14 amino acids. From germline, CDR1 is KGHSH and CDR2 LQKENI. CDR3 amino acids: CASSPNTNTGELFF. The CDR3 DNA follows: TGTGCCAGCTCACCCAACACAAACACCGGGGAGCTGTTTTTT.

CDR3 nucleotide sequence: TGCGCCAGCAGCCAAGAGGGACTAGCGGTGGGGAATGAGCAGTTCTTC. Protein sequence: CASSQEGLAVGNEQFF. The rearrangement uses TRBV4-3 and TRBJ2-1; 11 bases fit TRBD2. The trim removed 0 bases at V and 7 bases at J, leaving 5 bases unmatched. The CDR3 length is 16 residues. Germline CDR1 and CDR2: LGHNA and YSLEER.

The rearrangement links TRBV5-6 to TRBJ1-1, with D hard to call. The length of the CDR3 is 11 residues. Germline V gene data show CDR1 as SGHDT and CDR2 as YYEEEE. V lost 2 bases to trimming and J lost 7 bases, with 6 bases between them. The CDR3 DNA follows: TGTGCCAGCAGCTTAGGCGGTGAAGCTTTCTTT. Translation: CASSLGGEAFF.

This clone was seen a few times. This rearrangement joins TRBV4-3 to TRBJ2-1; D is perhaps TRBD1 (5 bases). This CDR3 has 15 residues. Between the trimmed V and J ends, which lost 1 base and 5 bases, there was a span of 12 bases. CDR1 and CDR2 (germline): LGHNA, YSLEER. Here the CDR3 reads CASSQGQGWNNEQFF. CDR3 nucleotides: TGCGCCAGCAGCCAAGGGCAGGGTTGGAACAATGAGCAGTTCTTC.

This chain uses TRBV2 with TRBJ1-1; D may be TRBD1 (5 bases). Germline-derived CDR1 and CDR2 are SNHLY and FYNNEI. CDR3 size: 12 residues. Trimming cost V 6 bases and J 6 bases, with 11 bases left between them. CDR3 protein: CASRALGPEAFF. CDR3 nucleotide sequence: TGTGCCAGCAGGGCGTTGGGGCCTGAAGCTTTCTTT.

There are a few counts of this clone. V and J are TRBV5-6 and TRBJ1-2; D may be TRBD1 (5 bases). Germline V gene lookup returns CDR1 SGHDT and CDR2 YYEEEE. The V and J ends lost 1 base and 4 bases respectively, with 20 bases between them. This CDR3 is 17 amino acids long. CDR3 bases: TGTGCCAGCAGCTTGCAGGGCAGGGAAACTTTATTCTATGGCTACACCTTC. Residues: CASSLQGRETLFYGYTF.

This clone was picked up one time. This chain uses TRBV29-1 with TRBJ1-4; 9 bases fit TRBD1. CDR3 length: 14 residues. In germline, CDR1 is SQVTM, CDR2 ANQGSEA. The J segment lost 4 bases and the V segment lost 4 bases, leaving 4 bases of the junction unmatched. In nucleotides, the CDR3 is TGCAGCGTTGCGACAGGGGGGTTTAATGAAAAACTGTTTTTT. This sequence encodes CSVATGGFNEKLFF.